The 25 T cell receptor beta chains presented below share a single source sample, sequenced in a study of radiotherapy plus CTLA-4 blockade in lung cancer. The table came from immunoSEQ multiplex PCR; TCRdb's copy has only in-frame clones and leaves some out. The sample carries around 37,000 clones, around 74% recorded once. Sequencing was performed on peripheral blood, taken from a patient treated with radiotherapy plus ipilimumab. These receptors were collected from a human donor with non-small cell lung cancer that progressed on radiotherapy plus ipilimumab.

V gene TRBV6-1 combines with J gene TRBJ1-6; D ambiguous. The germline V gene has CDR1 MNHNS and CDR2 SASEGT. V shed 6 bases and J shed 7 bases, with 13 bases lying between them. The CDR3 has 14 amino acids. The CDR3 DNA sequence: TGTGCCAGCAGGTCAGGCGCTGGAAATTCACCCCTCCACTTT. Translation gives CASRSGAGNSPLHF.

The table lists this clone with a few counts. V and J are TRBV10-3 and TRBJ2-7; D could derive from TRBD1 or TRBD2 (5 bases each). With 2 bases removed from V and 3 bases from J, the gap between germline ends came to 14 bases. CDR3 length equals 15 residues. Germline V gives CDR1 ENHRY, CDR2 SYGVKD. CDR3 nucleotide sequence: TGTGCCATCAGTGAGGCGAGCCGGGACCACTACGAGCAGTACTTC. Its protein is CAISEASRDHYEQYF.

This rearrangement joins TRBV6-5 to TRBJ1-3; TRBD1 matches 9 bases. The V gene's germline CDR1 is MNHEY and CDR2 SVGAGI. The J segment lost 3 bases and the V segment lost 6 bases, leaving 3 bases of the junction unmatched. The CDR3 covers 14 residues. Here the CDR3 DNA reads TGTGCCAGCAGCGTGACAGGGGGTGGAAACACCATATATTTT. Translating it yields CASSVTGGGNTIYF.

This chain connects TRBV6-6 to TRBJ2-7; 13 bases align to TRBD2. The J segment lost 0 bases and the V segment lost 4 bases, leaving 3 bases of the junction unmatched. The germline gives CDR1 MNHNY, CDR2 SVGAGI (reference sequence). The CDR3 is 16 residues long. The CDR3 bases are TGTGCCAGCAGTTGGGGACTAGCGGGGACCTCCTACGAGCAGTACTTC. Its protein product is CASSWGLAGTSYEQYF.

V gene TRBV11-2 combines with J gene TRBJ2-2; tentative D call: TRBD2 (5 bases). CDR1 is SGHAT and CDR2 is FQNNGV in the germline V gene. The CDR3 is 18 residues long. V lost 6 bases and J 3 bases, leaving 23 bases between the germline ends. The CDR3 DNA reads TGTGCCAGCAGTGAGGTGTCATTAGGAGGCGTCGACACCGGGGAGCTGTTTTTT. This sequence encodes CASSEVSLGGVDTGELFF.

This clone occurred once. This chain uses TRBV5-1 with TRBJ2-1; D could derive from TRBD1 or TRBD2 (6 bases each). V was pared by 0 bases and J by 4 bases, with 14 bases between. The CDR3 spans 16 residues. Germline CDR1 reads SGHRS; CDR2 reads YFSETQ. The CDR3 DNA reads as TGCGCCAGCAGCTTGGAAGGGGGACTGAGGTACAATGAGCAGTTCTTC. Amino acid sequence: CASSLEGGLRYNEQFF.

This rearrangement joins TRBV27 to TRBJ2-2; no clear D. The ends were cut back, 1 base at V and 2 bases at J, with 8 bases in the middle. Germline CDR1 is MNHEY and CDR2 is SMNVEV (reference sequence). The CDR3 is 15 residues long. DNA for the CDR3: TGTGCCAGCAGTTTATTCCCAGGCAACACCGGGGAGCTGTTTTTT. This encodes CASSLFPGNTGELFF.

The chain uses TRBV4-3 and TRBJ2-3; TRBD2 agrees at 11 bases. Germline V gene sequence: CDR1 LGHNA, CDR2 YSLEER. The CDR3 is made up of 16 amino acids. V trimming: 0 bases; J trimming: 5 bases; junction bases outside the gene matches: 4. The DNA for the CDR3 is TGCGCCAGCAGCCAAGATCTGACTAGCGGGGTAGATACGCAGTATTTT. This translates into CASSQDLTSGVDTQYF.

The rearrangement uses TRBV15 and TRBJ1-2; D ambiguous. In germline, CDR1 is LNHNV, CDR2 YYDKDF (reference sequence). Between the trimmed V and J ends, which lost 5 bases and 4 bases, there was a span of 14 bases. CDR3 length equals 14 residues. The CDR3 DNA is TGTGCCACCAGCCCTTCCCCGGATGGCTATGGCTACACCTTC. Residues: CATSPSPDGYGYTF.

As regards this clone: Different DNA sequences within this sample yield the same CDR3. The chain joins TRBV7-3 to TRBJ1-1; the D is unclear. Trimming removed 5 bases at V and 1 base at J, with 8 bases between. Germline values: CDR1 SGHTA, CDR2 FQGTGA. The CDR3 sequence is 13 residues long. This CDR3 reads CASSPGQNTEAFF. For the CDR3, the DNA is TGTGCCAGCAGCCCCGGGCAGAACACTGAAGCTTTCTTT. Drawing the rest from reference TRBV7-3 and TRBJ1-1, the complete variable domain is GAGVSQTPSNKVTEKGKYVELRCDPISGHTALYWYRQSLGQGPEFLIYFQGTGAADDSGLPNDRFFAVRPEGSVSTLKIQRTERGDSAVYLCASSPGQNTEAFFGQGTRLTVV.

V is TRBV6-6 and J is TRBJ2-7; no firm D call. The V gene lost 5 bases and the J gene lost 2 bases, with 7 bases spanning the gap. Germline CDR1 reads MNHNY; CDR2 reads SVGAGI (reference sequence). The CDR3 runs 12 residues. The CDR3 protein is CASSQDPYEQYF. The DNA of the CDR3 is TGTGCCAGCAGTCAGGACCCCTACGAGCAGTACTTC.

This chain uses TRBV30 with TRBJ2-7; 9 bases agree with TRBD1. There are 16 residues in the CDR3. Germline loops: CDR1 GTSNPN, CDR2 SVGIG (reference sequence). J gave up 1 base and V 4 bases, and 11 bases lay outside the gene matches. CDR3 in DNA: TGTGCCTGGATTGACACAACGGACAGGGGATCCTACGAGCAGTACTTC. Its protein is CAWIDTTDRGSYEQYF.

Only a few counts were recorded for this clone. The gene calls are TRBV27 and TRBJ1-1; D is unresolved. Germline assignment: CDR1 MNHEY and CDR2 SMNVEV (reference sequence). V dropped 5 bases and J dropped 0 bases, with 7 bases sitting between them. This CDR3 comprises 13 residues. CDR3 region: CASSLALNTEAFF. In DNA form, the CDR3 reads TGTGCCAGCAGTCTCGCTTTGAACACTGAAGCTTTCTTT.

The rearrangement joins TRBV6-5 to TRBJ2-7; TRBD1 matches at 9 bases. The CDR3 has 12 amino acids. With V trimmed by 5 bases and J by 6 bases, 2 bases remained unmatched. CDR1 and CDR2 (germline): MNHEY, SVGAGI. The CDR3 sequence is CASSRDRVEQYF. CDR3 coding DNA: TGTGCCAGCAGTAGGGACAGGGTCGAGCAGTACTTC.

V is TRBV7-9 and J is TRBJ2-2; D is uncertain. V was shortened by 1 base and J by 7 bases, with 4 bases between the two germline ends. Germline CDR1 and CDR2: SEHNR and FQNEAQ (reference sequence). The CDR3 totals 12 residues. CDR3: CASSLDLGELFF. The CDR3 nucleotides are TGTGCCAGCAGCTTAGATCTCGGGGAGCTGTTTTTT.

The chain couples TRBV5-6 to TRBJ1-6; 7 bases map to TRBD1. V trimming: 3 bases; J trimming: 1 base; junction bases outside the gene matches: 7. Germline loops: CDR1 SGHDT, CDR2 YYEEEE. The CDR3 contains 17 residues. The CDR3 nucleotides read TGTGCCAGCAGCTCCTCAGGGGGATTATCCTATAATTCACCCCTCCACTTT. The encoded protein is CASSSSGGLSYNSPLHF. Based on the CDR3 plus reference TRBV5-6 and TRBJ1-6, the full variable domain is DAGVTQSPTHLIKTRGQQVTLRCSPKSGHDTVSWYQQALGQGPQFIFQYYEEEERQRGNFPDRFSGHQFPNYSSELNVNALLLGDSALYLCASSSSGGLSYNSPLHFGNGTRLTVT.

This chain joins TRBV7-9 and TRBJ2-1; the D gene is possibly TRBD2 (5 bases). Germline V gene lookup returns CDR1 SEHNR and CDR2 FQNEAQ (reference sequence). Trimming left V 5 bases short and J 4 bases short, with 15 bases between. The CDR3 consists of 15 residues. The CDR3 reads CASSELSGPYNEQFF. The CDR3 DNA sequence: TGTGCCAGCAGCGAGTTGAGCGGTCCTTACAATGAGCAGTTCTTC.

The chain couples TRBV2 to TRBJ2-2; D unclear. The CDR3 length is 15 residues. CDR1 and CDR2 from the germline V gene are SNHLY and FYNNEI. The V end lost 5 bases, the J end lost 0 bases, and 10 bases lay between the germline ends. The CDR3, as DNA: TGTGCCAGCAGTCCTACCCGGACGAACACCGGGGAGCTGTTTTTT. Its protein product is CASSPTRTNTGELFF.

CDR3 in amino acids: CASSFSHRGGTEAFF. CDR3 coding DNA: TGCGCCAGCAGCTTCTCCCATCGGGGTGGCACTGAAGCTTTCTTT. This sequence joins TRBV5-1 and TRBJ1-1; no clear D gene. The CDR3 consists of 15 residues. Germline V gene sequence: CDR1 SGHRS, CDR2 YFSETQ. V lost 2 bases to trimming and J lost 4 bases, with 15 bases between them. The full variable domain, in which reference TRBV5-1 and TRBJ1-1 provide the parts outside the CDR3, is KAGVTQTPRYLIKTRGQQVTLSCSPISGHRSVSWYQQTPGQGLQFLFEYFSETQRNKGNFPGRFSGRQFSNSRSEMNVSTLELGDSALYLCASSFSHRGGTEAFFGQGTRLTVV.

This clone appeared a few times. V is TRBV2 and J is TRBJ1-2; maybe TRBD1 (5 bases). Looked up from germline, CDR1 is SNHLY and CDR2 is FYNNEI. V was trimmed by 4 bases and J by 6 bases, leaving 18 bases between them. The CDR3 is 15 residues long. CDR3 nucleotide sequence: TGTGCCAGCAGTGTGGGTGGCAGGGATTTTGATGGCTACACCTTC. It encodes CASSVGGRDFDGYTF.

The V call is TRBV6-5, the J call TRBJ2-6, with a tentative D call TRBD1 (6 bases). The germline CDR1 and CDR2 sequences are MNHEY and SVGAGI. Trimming shortened V by 5 bases and J by 5 bases, and 13 bases separated the two germline ends. CDR3 length: 15 amino acids. The CDR3 loop is CASSRSDSRANVLTF. The DNA of the CDR3 is TGTGCCAGCAGTCGATCGGACAGTCGGGCCAACGTCCTGACTTTC.

This clone occurred once. The rearrangement joins TRBV7-3 to TRBJ2-5; TRBD1 matches at 7 bases. Looked up from germline, CDR1 is SGHTA and CDR2 is FQGTGA. The CDR3 runs to 18 residues. Trimming cost V 5 bases and J 4 bases; bases outside gene matches: 19. The CDR3 coding sequence is TGTGCCAGCAGCAAAGGGACGGTTGCAGGGGGATTGGGAGAGACCCAGTACTTC. Translation gives CASSKGTVAGGLGETQYF.

This chain uses TRBV7-9 with TRBJ2-1; D is unclear. This CDR3 is 13 amino acids long. The V gene's germline CDR1 is SEHNR and CDR2 FQNEAQ (reference sequence). Trimming removed 5 bases at V and 5 bases at J, with 10 bases between. The CDR3 region is CASSGTLDNEQFF. CDR3 coding DNA: TGTGCCAGCAGCGGAACCCTGGACAATGAGCAGTTCTTC. Together with reference TRBV7-9 and TRBJ2-1, the CDR3 gives the full variable domain: DTGVSQNPRHKITKRGQNVTFRCDPISEHNRLYWYRQTLGQGPEFLTYFQNEAQLEKSRLLSDRFSAERPKGSFSTLEIQRTEQGDSAMYLCASSGTLDNEQFFGPGTRLTVL.

This clone was found a few times. This chain joins TRBV19 and TRBJ2-7; 11 bases are shared with TRBD2. Germline CDR1 is LNHDA and CDR2 is SQIVND (reference sequence). V dropped 3 bases and J dropped 2; count of bases not matched to a gene: 3. The CDR3 is made up of 15 amino acids. CDR3 nucleotides: TGTGCCAGTAGTATCGTAGCGGGAGGGCCCTACGAGCAGTACTTC. Protein product: CASSIVAGGPYEQYF.

The J gene is TRBJ1-2, the V gene TRBV30; D unresolved. The CDR3 sequence is 14 residues long. CDR1 and CDR2 from the germline V gene are GTSNPN and SVGIG (reference sequence). Trimming took 3 bases from V and 4 from J, leaving 15 bases between them. CDR3 nucleotides: TGTGCCTGGAGGTGGGAATCTTTAGGCTATGGCTACACCTTC. Protein product: CAWRWESLGYGYTF.